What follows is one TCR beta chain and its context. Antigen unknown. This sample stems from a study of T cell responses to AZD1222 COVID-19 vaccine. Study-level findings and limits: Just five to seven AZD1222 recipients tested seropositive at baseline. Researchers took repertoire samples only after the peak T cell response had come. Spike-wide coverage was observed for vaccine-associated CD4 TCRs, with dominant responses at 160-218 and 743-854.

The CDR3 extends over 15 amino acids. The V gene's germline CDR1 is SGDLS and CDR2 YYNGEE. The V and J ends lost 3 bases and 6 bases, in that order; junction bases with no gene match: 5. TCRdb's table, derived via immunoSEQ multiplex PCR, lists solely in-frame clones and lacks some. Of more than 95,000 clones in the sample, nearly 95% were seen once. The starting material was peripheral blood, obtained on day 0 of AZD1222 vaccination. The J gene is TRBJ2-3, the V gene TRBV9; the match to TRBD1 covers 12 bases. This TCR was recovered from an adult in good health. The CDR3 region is CASSAWDRGPDTQYF. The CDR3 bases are TGTGCCAGCAGCGCGTGGGACAGGGGGCCGGATACGCAGTATTTT.